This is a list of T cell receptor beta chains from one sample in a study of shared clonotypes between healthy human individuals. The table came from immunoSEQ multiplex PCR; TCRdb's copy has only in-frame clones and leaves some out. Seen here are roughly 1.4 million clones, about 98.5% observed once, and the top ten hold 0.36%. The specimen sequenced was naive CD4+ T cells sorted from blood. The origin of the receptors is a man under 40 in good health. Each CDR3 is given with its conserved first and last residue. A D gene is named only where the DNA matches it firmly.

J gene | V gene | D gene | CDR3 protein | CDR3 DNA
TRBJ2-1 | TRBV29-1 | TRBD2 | CSVEASGRGHNEQFF | TGCAGCGTTGAGGCTAGCGGGAGGGGCCACAATGAGCAGTTCTTC
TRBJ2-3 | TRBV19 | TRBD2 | CATSSTSGILDTQYF | TGTGCCACCAGTAGTACTAGCGGGATTTTAGATACGCAGTATTTT
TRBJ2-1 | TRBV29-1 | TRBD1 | CSVAGTGGTRGNEQFF | TGCAGCGTTGCAGGGACAGGGGGCACTAGAGGCAATGAGCAGTTCTTC
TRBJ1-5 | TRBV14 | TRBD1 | CASSQGQGNQPQHF | TGTGCCAGCAGCCAGGGACAGGGGAATCAGCCCCAGCATTTT
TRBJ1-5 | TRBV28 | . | CASRSLNRVGQPQHF | TGTGCCAGCAGGAGTCTCAACAGGGTCGGGCAGCCCCAGCATTTT
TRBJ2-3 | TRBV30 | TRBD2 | CACILAGGTDTQYF | TGTGCCTGCATACTAGCGGGAGGCACAGATACGCAGTATTTT
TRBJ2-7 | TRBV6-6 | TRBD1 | CASREGTGAYEQYF | TGTGCCAGCAGGGAGGGGACAGGGGCCTACGAGCAGTACTTC
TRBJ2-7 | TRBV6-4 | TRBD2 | CASSAIAGGYEQYF | TGTGCCAGCAGTGCTATAGCGGGAGGCTACGAGCAGTACTTC
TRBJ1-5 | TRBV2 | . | CASTILSGHNQPQHF | TGTGCCAGCACTATCTTGTCAGGCCACAATCAGCCCCAGCATTTT
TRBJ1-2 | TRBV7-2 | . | CASSLDSPRIQGYTF | TGTGCCAGCAGCTTAGACAGTCCCAGGATTCAAGGCTACACCTTC
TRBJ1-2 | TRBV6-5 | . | CASSPNQGYYGYTF | TGTGCCAGCAGCCCGAACCAGGGCTACTATGGCTACACCTTC
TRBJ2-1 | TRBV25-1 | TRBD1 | CASVRTGVAEQFF | TGTGCCAGCGTCAGGACAGGGGTAGCTGAGCAGTTCTTC